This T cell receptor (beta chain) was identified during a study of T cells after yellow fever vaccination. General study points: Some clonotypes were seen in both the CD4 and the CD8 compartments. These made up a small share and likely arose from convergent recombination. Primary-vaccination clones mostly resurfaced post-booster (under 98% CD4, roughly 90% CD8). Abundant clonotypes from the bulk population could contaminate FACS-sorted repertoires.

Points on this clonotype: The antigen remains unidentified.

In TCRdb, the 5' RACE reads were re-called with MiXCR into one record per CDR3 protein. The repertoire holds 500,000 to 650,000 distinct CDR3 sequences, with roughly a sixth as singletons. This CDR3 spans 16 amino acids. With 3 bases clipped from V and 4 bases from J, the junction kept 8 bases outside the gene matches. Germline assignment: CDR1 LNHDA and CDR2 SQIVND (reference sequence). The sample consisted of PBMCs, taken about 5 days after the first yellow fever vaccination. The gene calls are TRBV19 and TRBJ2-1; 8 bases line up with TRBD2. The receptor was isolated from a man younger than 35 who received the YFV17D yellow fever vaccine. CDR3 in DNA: TGTGCCAGTAGTATCTCGTCTAGCGGGCTTTACAATGAGCAGTTCTTC. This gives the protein CASSISSSGLYNEQFF. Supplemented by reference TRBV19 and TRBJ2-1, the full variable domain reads DGGITQSPKYLFRKEGQNVTLSCEQNLNHDAMYWYRQDPGQGLRLIYYSQIVNDFQKGDIAEGYSVSREKKESFPLTVTSAQKNPTAFYLCASSISSSGLYNEQFFGPGTRLTVL.